The sequence of this TCR beta chain was determined in a study of cytomegalovirus exposure and HLA in healthy donors. This clone has just one count. Antigen unknown. CDR3 size: 15 residues. V lost 6 bases and J lost 8; bases outside the gene matches: 12. Germline lookup yields CDR1 MDHEN and CDR2 SYDVKM. Whole-study findings and limits: Presence/absence analyses supposed approximately even sequencing depth among donors. Reported performance of the classifier showed diagnosis of cytomegalovirus status with high specificity and sensitivity. Some V segments, TRBV6-2 and TRBV6-3 among them, were indistinguishable and were therefore excluded. Most TCR sequences showed up rarely, but some public TCRs showed up in many donors.

In the PCR, 60 Vbeta and 13 Jbeta primers were used. Clones were read by immunoSEQ multiplex PCR, and TCRdb kept only the in-frame ones, dropping some. The sample holds over 100,000 clones, approximately 80% seen once. Input material: PBMCs. The clonotype was recovered from a woman between 40 and 50 years old in good health and CMV-seropositive. The rearrangement links TRBV28 to TRBJ2-1, with TRBD2 matching 8 bases. The CDR3 spells CASSGGGPPNDEQFF. CDR3 DNA: TGTGCCAGCAGCGGCGGGGGGCCTCCTAATGATGAGCAGTTCTTC.